The source of this TCR beta chain is a study of T cells in Graves' hyperthyroidism and ophthalmopathy. TCR beta CDR3 regions were amplified from RNA. TCR CDR3 underwent first-round RT-PCR with the HTBI primer set. One entry per CDR3 protein, called by TCRdb with MiXCR from the multiplex PCR reads. Here the sample spans about 300,000 distinct CDR3 sequences, roughly an eighth being singletons. This clonotype showed up just once. The CDR3 consists of 15 residues. The V end lost 5 bases, the J end lost 4 bases, and 14 bases lay between the germline ends. Germline V gene data show CDR1 as LNHDA and CDR2 as SQIVND (reference sequence).

Sequenced input: blood. The TCR sequence derives from a woman aged 40 to 50 with Graves' hyperthyroidism. This chain uses TRBV19 with TRBJ1-4; possible D gene TRBD1, 5 bases. The CDR3 region has the DNA TGTGCCAGTAGTCAGGGTAGTGCAGGTAATGAAAAACTGTTTTTT. Translation gives CASSQGSAGNEKLFF.